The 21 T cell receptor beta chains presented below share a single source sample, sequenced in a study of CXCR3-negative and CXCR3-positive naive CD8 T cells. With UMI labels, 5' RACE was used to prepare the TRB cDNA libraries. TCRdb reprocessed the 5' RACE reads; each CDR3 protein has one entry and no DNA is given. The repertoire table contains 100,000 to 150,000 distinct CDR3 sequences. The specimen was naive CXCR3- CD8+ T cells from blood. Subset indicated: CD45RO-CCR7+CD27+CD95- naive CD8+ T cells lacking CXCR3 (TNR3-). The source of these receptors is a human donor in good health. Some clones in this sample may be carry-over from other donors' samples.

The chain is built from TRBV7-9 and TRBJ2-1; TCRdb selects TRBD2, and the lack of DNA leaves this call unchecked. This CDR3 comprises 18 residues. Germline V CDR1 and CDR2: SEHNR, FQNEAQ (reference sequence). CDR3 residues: CASSLAGPLAGGHNEQFF.

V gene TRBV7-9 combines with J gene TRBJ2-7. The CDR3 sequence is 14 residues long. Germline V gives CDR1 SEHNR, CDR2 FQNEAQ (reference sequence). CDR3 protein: CASSLVLGPYEQYF.

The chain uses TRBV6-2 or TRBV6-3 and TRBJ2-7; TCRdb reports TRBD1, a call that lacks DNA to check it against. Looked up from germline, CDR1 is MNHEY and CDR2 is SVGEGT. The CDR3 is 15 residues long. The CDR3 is CASSPGQGNHYEQYF.

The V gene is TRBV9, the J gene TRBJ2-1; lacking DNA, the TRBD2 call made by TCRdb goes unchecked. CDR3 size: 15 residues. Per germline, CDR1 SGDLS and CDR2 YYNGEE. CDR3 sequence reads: CASSVAAGGRNEQFF.

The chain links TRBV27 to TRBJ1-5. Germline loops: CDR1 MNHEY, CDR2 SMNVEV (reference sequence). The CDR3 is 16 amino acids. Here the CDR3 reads CARGCQHRHSNQPQHF.

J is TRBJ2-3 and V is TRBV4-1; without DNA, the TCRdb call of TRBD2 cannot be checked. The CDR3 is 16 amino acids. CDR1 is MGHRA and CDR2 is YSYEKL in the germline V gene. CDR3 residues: CASSQRGLAGVDTQYF.

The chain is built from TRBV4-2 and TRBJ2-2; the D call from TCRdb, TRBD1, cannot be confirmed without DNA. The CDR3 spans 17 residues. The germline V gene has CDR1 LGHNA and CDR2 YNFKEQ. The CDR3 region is CASSQGAPGGTTGELFF.

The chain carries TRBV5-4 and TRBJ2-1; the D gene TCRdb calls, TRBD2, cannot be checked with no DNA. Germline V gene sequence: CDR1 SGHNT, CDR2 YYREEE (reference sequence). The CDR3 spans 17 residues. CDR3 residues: CASSRTGLLTSYNEQFF.

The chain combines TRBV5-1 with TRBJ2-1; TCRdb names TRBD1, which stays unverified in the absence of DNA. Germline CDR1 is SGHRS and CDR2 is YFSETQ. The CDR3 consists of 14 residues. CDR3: CASTLAGVYNEQFF.

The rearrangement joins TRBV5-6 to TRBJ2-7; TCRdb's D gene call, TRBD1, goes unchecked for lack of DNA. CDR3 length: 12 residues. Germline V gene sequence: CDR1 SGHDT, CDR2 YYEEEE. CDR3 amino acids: CASSSTHREEYF.

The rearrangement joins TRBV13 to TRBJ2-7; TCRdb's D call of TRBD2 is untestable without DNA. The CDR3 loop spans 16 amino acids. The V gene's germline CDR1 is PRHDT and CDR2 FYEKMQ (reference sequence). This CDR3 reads CASSSRLAGVTYEQYF. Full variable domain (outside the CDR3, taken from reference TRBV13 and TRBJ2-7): AAGVIQSPRHLIKEKRETATLKCYPIPRHDTVYWYQQGPGQDPQFLISFYEKMQSDKGSIPDRFSAQQFSDYHSELNMSSLELGDSALYFCASSSRLAGVTYEQYFGPGTRLTVT.

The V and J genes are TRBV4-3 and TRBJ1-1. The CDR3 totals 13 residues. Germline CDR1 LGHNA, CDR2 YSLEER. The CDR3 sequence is CASSQIMNTEAFF.

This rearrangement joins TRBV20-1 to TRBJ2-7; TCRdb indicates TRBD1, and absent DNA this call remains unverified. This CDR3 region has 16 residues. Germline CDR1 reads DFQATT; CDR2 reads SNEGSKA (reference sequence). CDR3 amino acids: CSARFPGAGSPYEQYF.

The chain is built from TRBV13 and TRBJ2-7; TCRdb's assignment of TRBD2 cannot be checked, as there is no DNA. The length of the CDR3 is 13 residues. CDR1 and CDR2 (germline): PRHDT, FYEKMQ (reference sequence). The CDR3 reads CASSLGHGEGKYF.

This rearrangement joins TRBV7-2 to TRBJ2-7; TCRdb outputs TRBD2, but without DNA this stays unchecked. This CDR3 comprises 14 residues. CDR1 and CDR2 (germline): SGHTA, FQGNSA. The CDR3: CASSAGLAGYEQYF. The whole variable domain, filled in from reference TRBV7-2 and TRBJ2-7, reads GAGVSQSPSNKVTEKGKDVELRCDPISGHTALYWYRQSLGQGLEFLIYFQGNSAPDKSGLPSDRFSAERTGGSVSTLTIQRTQQEDSAVYLCASSAGLAGYEQYFGPGTRLTVT.

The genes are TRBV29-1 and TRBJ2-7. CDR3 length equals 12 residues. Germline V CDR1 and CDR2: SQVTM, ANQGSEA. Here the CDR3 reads CSVVQSSYEQYF.

CDR3 in amino acids: CASSSRSQETQYF. The rearrangement uses TRBV28 and TRBJ2-5. The germline V gene encodes CDR1 MDHEN and CDR2 SYDVKM. The CDR3 has 13 amino acids. The full variable domain, completed using reference TRBV28 and TRBJ2-5, is DVKVTQSSRYLVKRTGEKVFLECVQDMDHENMFWYRQDPGLGLRLIYFSYDVKMKEKGDIPEGYSVSREKKERFSLILESASTNQTSMYLCASSSRSQETQYFGPGTRLLVL.

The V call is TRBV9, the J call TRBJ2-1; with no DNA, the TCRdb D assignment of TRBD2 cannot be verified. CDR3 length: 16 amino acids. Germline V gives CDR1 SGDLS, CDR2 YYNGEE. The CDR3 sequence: CASSVGLAGGYNEQFF.

This CDR3 is CASSLYGLYEQYF. The rearrangement links TRBV5-1 to TRBJ2-7. There are 13 residues in the CDR3. CDR1 is SGHRS, CDR2 YFSETQ, per germline.

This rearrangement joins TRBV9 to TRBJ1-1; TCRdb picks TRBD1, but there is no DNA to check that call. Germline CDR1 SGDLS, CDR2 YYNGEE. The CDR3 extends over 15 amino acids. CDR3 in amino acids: CASTELQELNTEAFF.

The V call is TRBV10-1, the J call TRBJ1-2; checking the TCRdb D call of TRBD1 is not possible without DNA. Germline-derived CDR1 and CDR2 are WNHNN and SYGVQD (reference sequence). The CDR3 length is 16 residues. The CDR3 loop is CASSLHPGVRHYGYTF.